What follows are 32 T cell receptor beta chains derived from one specimen sequenced in a study of T cells in Graves' hyperthyroidism and ophthalmopathy. Amplification yielded TCR beta CDR3 regions, with RNA transcripts as the source. TCR CDR3 regions were first amplified by RT-PCR with HTBI primers. TCRdb reprocessed the multiplex PCR reads via MiXCR and lists one record per CDR3 protein. The sample carries about 700,000 distinct CDR3 sequences, just under 45% recorded once. Sample: peripheral blood or thyroid tissue (not recorded which). These receptors were taken from an adult man with Graves' disease, either hyperthyroidism or ophthalmopathy (not recorded which).

DNA for the CDR3: TGTGCCAGTAGTATCGGCGGGAGGGTACCCCTCCACTTT. It codes for CASSIGGRVPLHF. This sequence joins TRBV19 and TRBJ1-6; D ambiguous. The CDR3 length is 13 residues. The germline V gene encodes CDR1 LNHDA and CDR2 SQIVND (reference sequence). Trimming took 3 bases from V and 12 from J, leaving 12 bases between them.

This clonotype was seen at least ten times. In DNA form, the CDR3 reads TGTGCCATCAGACGGCAGGGGGCCCGAGAGACCCAGTACTTC. Its protein is CAIRRQGARETQYF. The chain combines TRBV10-3 with TRBJ2-5; 8 bases match TRBD1. The CDR3 length is 14 residues. The germline V gene encodes CDR1 ENHRY and CDR2 SYGVKD. V was pared by 6 bases and J by 4 bases, with 7 bases of the junction left unmatched.

The chain couples TRBV2 to TRBJ1-5; TRBD1 matches 7 bases. The CDR3 is 15 residues long. Germline V gene sequence: CDR1 SNHLY, CDR2 FYNNEI. J gave up 7 bases and V 0 bases, and 6 bases lay outside the gene matches. The CDR3 is CASSEADRERQPQHF. The CDR3 coding sequence is TGTGCCAGCAGTGAAGCCGACAGGGAGCGGCAGCCCCAGCATTTT. The variable domain in full, with the rest retrieved from reference TRBV2 and TRBJ1-5, is EPEVTQTPSHQVTQMGQEVILRCVPISNHLYFYWYRQILGQKVEFLVSFYNNEISEKSEIFDDQFSVERPDGSNFTLKIRSTKLEDSAMYFCASSEADRERQPQHFGDGTRLSIL.

The V call is TRBV7-9, the J call TRBJ1-1, with D perhaps matching TRBD1 (6 bases). Germline loops: CDR1 SEHNR, CDR2 FQNEAQ (reference sequence). The CDR3 length is 16 residues. The germline V and J ends were trimmed by 5 bases and 1 base, with 17 bases remaining between them. The CDR3 loop reads CASSVGSRTANTEAFF. The CDR3 bases are TGTGCCAGCAGCGTAGGCTCTAGGACAGCGAACACTGAAGCTTTCTTT. Full variable domain (outside the CDR3, taken from reference TRBV7-9 and TRBJ1-1): DTGVSQNPRHKITKRGQNVTFRCDPISEHNRLYWYRQTLGQGPEFLTYFQNEAQLEKSRLLSDRFSAERPKGSFSTLEIQRTEQGDSAMYLCASSVGSRTANTEAFFGQGTRLTVV.

There are a few counts of this clonotype. This chain links TRBV6-5 with TRBJ2-7; 7 bases match TRBD2. V dropped 6 bases and J dropped 3; count of bases not matched to a gene: 11. CDR1 MNHEY and CDR2 SVGAGI come from the germline V gene. The CDR3 is 15 amino acids. The CDR3 is CASSPGRDYLYEQYF. The CDR3 region has the DNA TGTGCCAGCAGCCCCGGCCGGGACTACCTCTACGAGCAGTACTTC.

This rearrangement joins TRBV20-1 to TRBJ2-5; D unresolved. Trimming took off 3 bases at V and 3 bases at J, with 11 bases between the two ends. The CDR3 contains 13 residues. CDR1 and CDR2 (germline): DFQATT, SNEGSKA (reference sequence). The CDR3 DNA follows: TGCAGTGCTAGCAGGAAAGAGGAAGAGACCCAGTACTTC. Translated: CSASRKEEETQYF.

On this clonotype: At one end, the junction sequence differs from germline, possibly due to a read error. This sequence joins TRBV7-9 and TRBJ1-3, with D possibly matching TRBD1 (5 bases). Germline assignment: CDR1 SEHNR and CDR2 FQNEAQ (reference sequence). The CDR3 runs 15 residues. The DNA of the CDR3 is TGTGCCAGCAGCTTTGGCAGGGTGGCTGGCAACACCATATATTTT. This codes for CASSFGRVAGNTIYF.

This clonotype has just a few counts. The genes are TRBV5-1 and TRBJ1-2; no clear D. Trimming pared 0 bases from V and 4 bases from J, leaving 7 bases between. CDR3 size: 13 residues. Germline loops: CDR1 SGHRS, CDR2 YFSETQ. The CDR3 DNA is TGCGCCAGCAGCTTGGAGAGTGGCTATGGCTACACCTTC. It encodes CASSLESGYGYTF. Complete variable domain (other parts from reference TRBV5-1 and TRBJ1-2): KAGVTQTPRYLIKTRGQQVTLSCSPISGHRSVSWYQQTPGQGLQFLFEYFSETQRNKGNFPGRFSGRQFSNSRSEMNVSTLELGDSALYLCASSLESGYGYTFGSGTRLTVV.

This chain connects TRBV29-1 to TRBJ2-7; D may match TRBD1 or TRBD2 (6 bases each). Germline lookup yields CDR1 SQVTM and CDR2 ANQGSEA. The CDR3 is made up of 13 amino acids. The CDR3 region has the DNA TGCACCTTGATGGGGGGCGAGTCCTACGAGCAGTACTTC. Translation gives CTLMGGESYEQYF.

This clonotype turned up a few times. The rearrangement uses TRBV7-3 and TRBJ2-5; D is unclear. Germline CDR1 SGHTA, CDR2 FQGTGA. This CDR3 has 16 amino acids. V was trimmed by 5 bases and J by 2 bases, leaving 18 bases between them. This CDR3 reads CASSLLGVGPQETQYF. CDR3 bases: TGTGCCAGCAGCCTCCTCGGCGTCGGACCACAAGAGACCCAGTACTTC. Full variable domain (rest looked up from reference TRBV7-3 and TRBJ2-5): GAGVSQTPSNKVTEKGKYVELRCDPISGHTALYWYRQSLGQGPEFLIYFQGTGAADDSGLPNDRFFAVRPEGSVSTLKIQRTERGDSAVYLCASSLLGVGPQETQYFGPGTRLLVL.

The chain combines TRBV2 with TRBJ1-3; 8 positions match TRBD1. This CDR3 spans 17 amino acids. Germline V gene sequence: CDR1 SNHLY, CDR2 FYNNEI. The J segment lost 8 bases and the V segment lost 4 bases, leaving 16 bases of the junction unmatched. CDR3 loop: CASSGGGQGGYGYTIYF. In DNA, the CDR3 is TGTGCCAGCAGTGGAGGCGGACAGGGTGGCTATGGCTACACCATATATTTT.

Regarding this clonotype: The junction shows a germline mismatch at one end, possibly a read error. The V call is TRBV24-1, the J call TRBJ2-2; 8 nucleotides line up with TRBD2. This CDR3 is 14 amino acids long. Germline CDR1 KGHDR, CDR2 SFDVKD. For the CDR3, the DNA is TGTGCCAGCAGTTACTCGCGGGAGGCCGGGGAGCTGTTTTTT. It encodes CASSYSREAGELFF.

This clonotype was counted only a few times. The CDR3 DNA is TGTGCCAGTAGTTCATCGGGACTATTGGAGCAGTACTTC. It is translated as CASSSSGLLEQYF. V is TRBV19 and J is TRBJ2-7; 7 nucleotides match TRBD2. Germline V gene sequence: CDR1 LNHDA, CDR2 SQIVND (reference sequence). The CDR3 length is 13 residues. Germline trimming cut 5 bases from V and 7 bases from J; bases unmatched to any gene: 8.

With regard to this clonotype: This may stem from a read error, because a much larger clone lies one nucleotide away. The chain carries TRBV10-2 and TRBJ2-7, with a tentative D call TRBD2 (6 bases). Per the germline V gene, CDR1 is WSHSY and CDR2 is SAAADI. V lost 8 bases to trimming and J lost 3 bases, with 14 bases between them. This CDR3 region has 13 residues. CDR3 DNA: TGCGCCAGCCGGGTAGCGGAGGGCTACGAGCAGTACTTC. Residues: CASRVAEGYEQYF.

CDR3 nucleotide sequence: TGCAGTGCTAGTCGATCGACTAGCGGGAGGGCAGGCGAGCTGTTTTTT. Translating gives CSASRSTSGRAGELFF. This chain joins TRBV20-1 and TRBJ2-2; TRBD2 agrees at 14 bases. The CDR3 has 16 amino acids. Losses at the gene ends were 3 bases for V and 11 bases for J; bases not matched to a gene: 11. The germline gives CDR1 DFQATT, CDR2 SNEGSKA (reference sequence).

The CDR3 loop reads CASSIVGRETQYF. The CDR3 DNA is TGTGCCAGTAGTATAGTAGGCCGAGAGACCCAGTACTTC. The V and J genes are TRBV19 and TRBJ2-5; no definite D call. The CDR3 has 13 residues. Germline-derived CDR1 and CDR2 are LNHDA and SQIVND (reference sequence). V lost 1 base to trimming and J lost 4 bases, with 7 bases between them.

CDR3 nucleotides: TGCAGCGTAGGGGACAGGGGTGGATACGAGCAGTACTTC. Its protein is CSVGDRGGYEQYF. The gene calls are TRBV29-1 and TRBJ2-7; 10 nucleotides line up with TRBD1. Germline V gene lookup returns CDR1 SQVTM and CDR2 ANQGSEA. This CDR3 is 13 amino acids long. Trimming removed 6 bases from V and 4 bases from J; junction bases left unmatched: 6.

The V gene is TRBV12-3 or TRBV12-4, the J gene TRBJ1-1; 7 nucleotides line up with TRBD1. The CDR3 is made up of 15 amino acids. V lost 6 bases, J lost 3 bases, and 10 bases stayed unmatched. The DNA of the CDR3 is TGTGCCAGCAGCTTCCAGACAGGGCGGCACACTGAAGCTTTCTTT. As protein: CASSFQTGRHTEAFF.

This chain uses TRBV12-3 or TRBV12-4 with TRBJ1-4; TRBD1 matches at 7 bases. V gave up 6 bases and J gave up 9 bases; unmatched junction bases: 4. CDR3 length: 12 amino acids. As DNA, the CDR3 is TGTGCCAGCAGCTTGACAGGGCAAAAACTGTTTTTT. It encodes CASSLTGQKLFF.

The count of this clonotype is one. No conserved phenylalanine or tryptophan ends this CDR3, so it is likely a read error. The chain recombines TRBV5-1 with TRBJ1-2; TRBD1 might be the D (6 bases). Germline values: CDR1 SGHRS, CDR2 YFSETQ. This CDR3 comprises 12 residues. V lost 6 bases, J lost 2 bases, and 8 bases lay in between. In nucleotides, the CDR3 is TGCGCCAGCACCGACAGGAACTATGGCTACACCCTC. It yields the protein CASTDRNYGYTL.

This clonotype has a handful of counts. This sequence joins TRBV20-1 and TRBJ1-4; D perhaps matches TRBD1 (5 bases). The CDR3 is 13 amino acids. Deletions cut 1 base from V and 10 bases from J, with 13 bases between. Per the germline V gene, CDR1 is DFQATT and CDR2 is SNEGSKA (reference sequence). The CDR3 DNA is TGCAGTGCTAGAGCGACAGCATGGGGAAAACTGTTTTTT. This codes for CSARATAWGKLFF.

V is TRBV29-1 and J is TRBJ1-2; D not certain. V was trimmed by 7 bases and J by 3 bases, leaving 12 bases between them. CDR3 size: 12 residues. Per germline, CDR1 SQVTM and CDR2 ANQGSEA. This CDR3 is CSGRPPDYGYTF. The CDR3 DNA reads as TGCAGCGGACGGCCCCCCGACTATGGCTACACCTTC. The complete variable domain, with remaining parts taken from reference TRBV29-1 and TRBJ1-2, reads SAVISQKPSRDICQRGTSLTIQCQVDSQVTMMFWYRQQPGQSLTLIATANQGSEATYESGFVIDKFPISRPNLTFSTLTVSNMSPEDSSIYLCSGRPPDYGYTFGSGTRLTVV.

A word on this clonotype: One end of the junction does not line up with germline, which may come from a read error. The chain recombines TRBV6-5 with TRBJ1-4; D is uncertain. The germline V gene has CDR1 MNHEY and CDR2 SVGAGI. This CDR3 is built from 14 residues. The CDR3 DNA reads as TGTGCCATCAGTTACTCTGCCCTTAATGAAAAACTGTTTTTT. Translating it yields CAISYSALNEKLFF.

This clonotype showed up many times. V usage is TRBV6-6 and J usage is TRBJ1-5; TRBD1 is a possible D gene (5 bases). The germline gives CDR1 MNHNY, CDR2 SVGAGI (reference sequence). The germline V and J ends were trimmed by 6 bases and 1 base, with 16 bases remaining between them. CDR3 length equals 16 residues. As DNA, the CDR3 is TGTGCCAGCAGCTTAGGACGCGGACAAAGCAATCAGCCCCAGCATTTT. It encodes CASSLGRGQSNQPQHF.

This clonotype was seen repeatedly, ten times or more. This chain uses TRBV10-3 with TRBJ1-1, with D perhaps TRBD1 (6 bases). The CDR3 is made up of 15 amino acids. CDR1 ENHRY and CDR2 SYGVKD come from the germline V gene. The V and J ends lost 2 bases and 2 bases respectively, with 12 bases between them. CDR3 residues: CAISEPPQGNTEAFF. In DNA form, the CDR3 reads TGTGCCATCAGTGAGCCACCACAGGGTAACACTGAAGCTTTCTTT.

This clonotype has a count of ten or more. This chain links TRBV25-1 with TRBJ1-1, with D unresolved. V dropped 1 base and J dropped 3 bases, with 3 bases sitting between them. The CDR3 loop spans 12 amino acids. Germline V gives CDR1 MGHDK, CDR2 SYGVNS. The CDR3 protein is CASSESYTEAFF. CDR3 sequence (DNA): TGTGCCAGCAGTGAATCCTACACTGAAGCTTTCTTT.

This clonotype was recorded at least ten times. The V call is TRBV6-1, the J call TRBJ1-1, with 8 bases that match TRBD1. Germline CDR1 and CDR2: MNHNS and SASEGT. Losses at the gene ends were 5 bases for V and 1 base for J; bases not matched to a gene: 3. The length of the CDR3 is 14 residues. CDR3 sequence reads: CASSRDRTNTEAFF. DNA of the CDR3: TGTGCCAGCAGTCGGGACAGGACGAACACTGAAGCTTTCTTT.

The rearrangement uses TRBV29-1 and TRBJ2-6; D may match TRBD1 or TRBD2 (5 bases each). Germline V gives CDR1 SQVTM, CDR2 ANQGSEA. V was clipped by 4 bases and J by 4 bases, with 11 bases between them. The CDR3 is 14 amino acids. The CDR3 reads CSVVPGRGANVLTF. CDR3 DNA sequence: TGCAGCGTTGTTCCGGGACGGGGGGCCAACGTCCTGACTTTC.

Ten or more counts support this clonotype. The chain's CDR3 is CSVEKGQGDTEAFF. The CDR3 coding sequence is TGCAGCGTTGAAAAGGGGCAGGGGGACACTGAAGCTTTCTTT. V is TRBV29-1 and J is TRBJ1-1, with TRBD1 matching over 7 bases. The CDR3 length is 14 residues. Germline CDR1 reads SQVTM; CDR2 reads ANQGSEA. V lost 2 bases to trimming and J lost 3 bases; unmatched junction nucleotides: 6.

The chain links TRBV29-1 to TRBJ2-5, with a tentative D call TRBD1 (9 bases). The CDR3 consists of 14 residues. Trimming stripped 6 bases from V and 4 bases from J, with 18 bases between. Looked up from germline, CDR1 is SQVTM and CDR2 is ANQGSEA. The CDR3 loop is CSVGGGQGGETQYF. In DNA form, the CDR3 reads TGCAGCGTCGGGGGGGGACAGGGAGGAGAGACCCAGTACTTC.

This clonotype was picked up one time. The chain recombines TRBV19 with TRBJ1-5; D not resolved. V lost 7 bases, J lost 0 bases, and 10 bases lay in between. The CDR3 spans 14 residues. The germline CDR1 and CDR2 sequences are LNHDA and SQIVND (reference sequence). The CDR3 is CASNREDSNQPQHF. The CDR3 DNA reads TGTGCCAGTAACCGGGAGGATAGCAATCAGCCCCAGCATTTT.

Of note for this clonotype: A much larger clone differs by one base, so this may be a read error. The chain has TRBV2 and TRBJ1-1; unclear D gene. CDR1 is SNHLY, CDR2 FYNNEI, per germline. Trimming removed 8 bases from V and 1 base from J, with 8 bases in between. This CDR3 spans 12 amino acids. CDR3 sequence: CASPKRNTEAFF. CDR3 coding DNA: TGTGCCAGCCCAAAGAGGAACACTGAAGCTTTCTTT.